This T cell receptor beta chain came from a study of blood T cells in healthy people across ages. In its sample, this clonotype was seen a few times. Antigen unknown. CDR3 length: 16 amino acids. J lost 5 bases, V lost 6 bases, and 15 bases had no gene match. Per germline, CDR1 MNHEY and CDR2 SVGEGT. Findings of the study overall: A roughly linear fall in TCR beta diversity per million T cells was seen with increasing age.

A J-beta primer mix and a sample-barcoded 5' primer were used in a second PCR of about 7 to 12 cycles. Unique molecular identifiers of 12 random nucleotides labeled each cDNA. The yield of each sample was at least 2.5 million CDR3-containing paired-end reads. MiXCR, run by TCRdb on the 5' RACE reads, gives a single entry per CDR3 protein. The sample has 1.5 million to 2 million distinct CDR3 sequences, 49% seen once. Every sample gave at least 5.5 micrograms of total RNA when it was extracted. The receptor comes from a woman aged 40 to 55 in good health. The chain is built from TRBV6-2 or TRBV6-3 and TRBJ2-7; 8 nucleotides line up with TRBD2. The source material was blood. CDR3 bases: TGTGCCAGCAGCCCCTGGAGCGGGGGCCTCGGCGACGAGCAGTACTTC. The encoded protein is CASSPWSGGLGDEQYF.